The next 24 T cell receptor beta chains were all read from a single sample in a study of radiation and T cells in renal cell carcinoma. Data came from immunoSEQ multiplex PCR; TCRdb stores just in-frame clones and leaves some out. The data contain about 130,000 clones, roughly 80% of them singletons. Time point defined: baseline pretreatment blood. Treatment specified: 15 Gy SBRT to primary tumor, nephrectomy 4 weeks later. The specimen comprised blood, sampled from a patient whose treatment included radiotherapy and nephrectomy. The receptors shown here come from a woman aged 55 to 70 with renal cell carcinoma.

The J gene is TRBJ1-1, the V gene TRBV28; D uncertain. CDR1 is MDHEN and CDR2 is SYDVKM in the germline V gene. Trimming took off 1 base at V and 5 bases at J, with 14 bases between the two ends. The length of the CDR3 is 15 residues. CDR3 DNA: TGTGCCAGCAGTTTATTCGCCTCGAGTCGGACTGAAGCTTTCTTT. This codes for CASSLFASSRTEAFF.

CDR3: CASSSGTGVEKLFF. In nucleotides, the CDR3 is TGTGCCAGCAGTTCCGGGACAGGGGTTGAAAAACTGTTTTTT. The gene calls are TRBV6-1 and TRBJ1-4; 10 nucleotides align to TRBD1. V trimming: 5 bases; J trimming: 7 bases; junction bases outside the gene matches: 4. Germline values: CDR1 MNHNS, CDR2 SASEGT. The CDR3 is 14 residues long.

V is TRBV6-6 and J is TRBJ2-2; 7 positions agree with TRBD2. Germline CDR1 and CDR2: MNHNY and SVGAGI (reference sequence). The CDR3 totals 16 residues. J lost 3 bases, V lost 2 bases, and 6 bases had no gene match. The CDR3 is CASSYGGSGYTGELFF. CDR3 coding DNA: TGTGCCAGCAGTTACGGCGGGAGTGGGTACACCGGGGAGCTGTTTTTT.

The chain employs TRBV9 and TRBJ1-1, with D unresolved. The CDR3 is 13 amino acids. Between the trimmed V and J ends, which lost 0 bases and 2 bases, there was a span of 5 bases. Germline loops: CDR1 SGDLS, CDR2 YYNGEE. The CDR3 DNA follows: TGTGCCAGCAGCGTAGCCGTTAACACTGAAGCTTTCTTT. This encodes CASSVAVNTEAFF.

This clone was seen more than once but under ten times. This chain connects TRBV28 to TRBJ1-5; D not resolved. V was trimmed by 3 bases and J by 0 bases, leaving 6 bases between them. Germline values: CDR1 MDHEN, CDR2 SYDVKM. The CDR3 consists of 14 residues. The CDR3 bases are TGTGCCAGCAGTTTTGGGGTTAGCAATCAGCCCCAGCATTTT. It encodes CASSFGVSNQPQHF.

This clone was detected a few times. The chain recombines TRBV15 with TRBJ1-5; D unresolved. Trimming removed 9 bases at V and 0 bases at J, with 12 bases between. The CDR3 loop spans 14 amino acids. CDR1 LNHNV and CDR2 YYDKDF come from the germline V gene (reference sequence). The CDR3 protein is CATAAEYSNQPQHF. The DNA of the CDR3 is TGTGCCACAGCGGCCGAATATAGCAATCAGCCCCAGCATTTT.

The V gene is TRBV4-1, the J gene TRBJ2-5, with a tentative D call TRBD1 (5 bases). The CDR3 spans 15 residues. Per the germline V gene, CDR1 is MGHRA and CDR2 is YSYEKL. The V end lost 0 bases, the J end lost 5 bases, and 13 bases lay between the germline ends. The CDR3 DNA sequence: TGCGCCAGCAGCCAAGATCTACCAGGGTCCGAGACCCAGTACTTC. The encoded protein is CASSQDLPGSETQYF.

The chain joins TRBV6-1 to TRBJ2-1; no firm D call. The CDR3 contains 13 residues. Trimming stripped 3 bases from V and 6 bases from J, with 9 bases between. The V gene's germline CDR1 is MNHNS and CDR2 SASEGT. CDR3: CASSDLGFNEQFF. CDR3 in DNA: TGTGCCAGCAGTGATTTGGGTTTCAATGAGCAGTTCTTC.

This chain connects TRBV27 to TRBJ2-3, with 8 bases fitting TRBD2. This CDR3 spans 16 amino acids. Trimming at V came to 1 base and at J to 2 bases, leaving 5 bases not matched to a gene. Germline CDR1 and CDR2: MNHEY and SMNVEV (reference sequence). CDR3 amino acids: CASSLYGGRPTDTQYF. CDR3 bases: TGTGCCAGCAGTTTATATGGCGGGAGGCCCACAGATACGCAGTATTTT.

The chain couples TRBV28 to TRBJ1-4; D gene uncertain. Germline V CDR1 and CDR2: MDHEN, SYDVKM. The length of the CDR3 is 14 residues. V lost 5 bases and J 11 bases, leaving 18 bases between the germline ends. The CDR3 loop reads CASSALILFRKLFF. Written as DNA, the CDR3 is TGTGCCAGCAGTGCACTAATCTTGTTCAGGAAACTGTTTTTT.

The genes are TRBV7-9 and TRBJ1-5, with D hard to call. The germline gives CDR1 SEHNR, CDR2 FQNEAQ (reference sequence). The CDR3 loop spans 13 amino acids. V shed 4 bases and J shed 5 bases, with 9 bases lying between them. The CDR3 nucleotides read TGTGCCAGCAGCTATAGGGTCTATCAGCCCCAGCATTTT. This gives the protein CASSYRVYQPQHF.

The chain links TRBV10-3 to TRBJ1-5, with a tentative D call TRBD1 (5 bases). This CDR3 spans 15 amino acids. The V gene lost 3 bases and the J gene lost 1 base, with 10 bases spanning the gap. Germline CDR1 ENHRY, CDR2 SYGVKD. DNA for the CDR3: TGTGCCATCAGTGAAGGCAGGGAGAGCAATCAGCCCCAGCATTTT. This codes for CAISEGRESNQPQHF.

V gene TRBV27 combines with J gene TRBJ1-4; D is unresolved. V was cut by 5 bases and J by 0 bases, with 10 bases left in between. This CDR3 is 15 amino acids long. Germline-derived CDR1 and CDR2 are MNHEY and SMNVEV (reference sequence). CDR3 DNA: TGTGCCAGCAGTCTAGTAGATGCAACTAATGAAAAACTGTTTTTT. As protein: CASSLVDATNEKLFF.

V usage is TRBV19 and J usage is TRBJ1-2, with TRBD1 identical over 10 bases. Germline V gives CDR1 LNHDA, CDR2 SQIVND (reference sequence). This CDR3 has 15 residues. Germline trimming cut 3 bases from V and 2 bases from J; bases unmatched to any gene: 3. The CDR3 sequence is CASSIDRGHNYGYTF. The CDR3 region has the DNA TGTGCCAGTAGTATCGACAGGGGGCACAACTATGGCTACACCTTC. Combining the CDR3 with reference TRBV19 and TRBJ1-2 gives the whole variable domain DGGITQSPKYLFRKEGQNVTLSCEQNLNHDAMYWYRQDPGQGLRLIYYSQIVNDFQKGDIAEGYSVSREKKESFPLTVTSAQKNPTAFYLCASSIDRGHNYGYTFGSGTRLTVV.

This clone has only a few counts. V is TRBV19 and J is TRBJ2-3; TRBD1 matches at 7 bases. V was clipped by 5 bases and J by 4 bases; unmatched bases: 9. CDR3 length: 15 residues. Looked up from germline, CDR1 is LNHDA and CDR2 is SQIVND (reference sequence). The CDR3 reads CASSPGGTLADTQYF. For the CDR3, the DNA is TGTGCCAGTAGTCCAGGGGGTACTTTGGCAGATACGCAGTATTTT.

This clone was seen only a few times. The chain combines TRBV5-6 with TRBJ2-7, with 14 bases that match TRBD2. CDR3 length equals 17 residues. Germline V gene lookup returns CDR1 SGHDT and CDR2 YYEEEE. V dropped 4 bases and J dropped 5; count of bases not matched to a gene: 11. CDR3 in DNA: TGTGCCAGCAGCGTTACGGGACTAGCGGGGGTGCGGCACGAGCAGTACTTC. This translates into CASSVTGLAGVRHEQYF.

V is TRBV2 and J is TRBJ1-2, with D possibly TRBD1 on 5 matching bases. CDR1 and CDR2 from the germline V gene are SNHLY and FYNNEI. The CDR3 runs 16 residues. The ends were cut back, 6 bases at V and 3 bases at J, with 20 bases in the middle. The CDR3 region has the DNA TGTGCCAGCAGCACCTCCGGGGCTGGTTTTGACTATGGCTACACCTTC. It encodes CASSTSGAGFDYGYTF.

The chain's CDR3 is CASSFLGYTF. In DNA form, the CDR3 reads TGTGCCAGCAGCTTCCTAGGCTACACCTTC. The chain links TRBV7-9 to TRBJ1-2; no clear D gene. The CDR3 is 10 amino acids. Trimming shortened V by 3 bases and J by 8 bases, and 4 bases separated the two germline ends. Germline CDR1 and CDR2: SEHNR and FQNEAQ (reference sequence).

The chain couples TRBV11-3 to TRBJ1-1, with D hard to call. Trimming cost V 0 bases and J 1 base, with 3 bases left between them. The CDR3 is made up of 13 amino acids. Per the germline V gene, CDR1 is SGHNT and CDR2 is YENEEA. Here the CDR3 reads CASSLEGNTEAFF. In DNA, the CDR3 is TGTGCCAGCAGCTTAGAGGGGAACACTGAAGCTTTCTTT.

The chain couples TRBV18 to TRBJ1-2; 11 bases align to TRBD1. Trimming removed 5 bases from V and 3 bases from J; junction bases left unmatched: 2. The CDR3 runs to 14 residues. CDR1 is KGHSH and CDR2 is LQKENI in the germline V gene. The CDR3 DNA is TGTGCCAGCTCAAGGGACAGGGGGGACTATGGCTACACCTTC. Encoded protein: CASSRDRGDYGYTF.

The CDR3 DNA sequence: TGCGCCAGCAGTCCGGGGAGGGATTCCGGCTACACCTTC. Residues: CASSPGRDSGYTF. The V gene is TRBV5-1, the J gene TRBJ1-2, with no clear D. From germline, CDR1 is SGHRS and CDR2 YFSETQ. V lost 5 bases and J 8 bases, leaving 16 bases between the germline ends. This CDR3 region has 13 residues.

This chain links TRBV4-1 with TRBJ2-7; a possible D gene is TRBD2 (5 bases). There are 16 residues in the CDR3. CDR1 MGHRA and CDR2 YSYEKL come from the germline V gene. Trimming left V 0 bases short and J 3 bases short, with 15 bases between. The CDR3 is CASSQEVGLPLYEQYF. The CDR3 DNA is TGCGCCAGCAGCCAAGAAGTTGGACTCCCTCTCTACGAGCAGTACTTC.

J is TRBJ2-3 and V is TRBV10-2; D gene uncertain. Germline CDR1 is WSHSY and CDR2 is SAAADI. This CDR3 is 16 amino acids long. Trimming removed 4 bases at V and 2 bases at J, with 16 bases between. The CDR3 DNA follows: TGCGCCAGCAGTGGGATCCCCTTAGATACCACAGATACGCAGTATTTT. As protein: CASSGIPLDTTDTQYF.

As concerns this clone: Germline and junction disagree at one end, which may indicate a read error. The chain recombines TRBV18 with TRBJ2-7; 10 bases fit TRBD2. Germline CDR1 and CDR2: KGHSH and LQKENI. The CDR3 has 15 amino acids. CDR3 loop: CASSPRLAGVFEQYF. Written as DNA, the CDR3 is TGTGCCAGCTCGCCACGCCTAGCGGGAGTCTTCGAGCAGTACTTC.